These 2 T cell receptor beta chains originate from one sample sequenced in a study of T cell responses to AZD1222 COVID-19 vaccine. This table comes from immunoSEQ multiplex PCR, and its TCRdb copy is limited to in-frame clones, with some not included. The repertoire holds some 79,000 clones, with roughly 85% as singletons. The sequenced sample was peripheral blood, obtained 28 days after the second AZD1222 dose. The receptors here all came from an adult who received the AZD1222 COVID-19 vaccine.

V and J are TRBV3-1 (or the pseudogene TRBV3-2) and TRBJ2-5; D remains ambiguous. The CDR3 is made up of 14 amino acids. Germline V gene sequence: CDR1 LGHDT, CDR2 YNNKEL (reference sequence). Trimming left V 0 bases short and J 3 bases short, with 8 bases between. DNA for the CDR3: TGTGCCAGCAGCCAAGATAACAGAGAAGAGACCCAGTACTTC. Translating it yields CASSQDNREETQYF.

This chain joins TRBV7-9 and TRBJ2-3; 8 bases fit TRBD2. CDR3 length: 17 residues. Germline V gene lookup returns CDR1 SEHNR and CDR2 FQNEAQ (reference sequence). V lost 0 bases to trimming and J lost 5 bases; unmatched junction nucleotides: 10. CDR3 residues: CASSLALVQRELDTQYF. The CDR3 nucleotides read TGTGCCAGCAGCTTAGCGCTGGTACAGCGGGAGTTAGATACGCAGTATTTT.